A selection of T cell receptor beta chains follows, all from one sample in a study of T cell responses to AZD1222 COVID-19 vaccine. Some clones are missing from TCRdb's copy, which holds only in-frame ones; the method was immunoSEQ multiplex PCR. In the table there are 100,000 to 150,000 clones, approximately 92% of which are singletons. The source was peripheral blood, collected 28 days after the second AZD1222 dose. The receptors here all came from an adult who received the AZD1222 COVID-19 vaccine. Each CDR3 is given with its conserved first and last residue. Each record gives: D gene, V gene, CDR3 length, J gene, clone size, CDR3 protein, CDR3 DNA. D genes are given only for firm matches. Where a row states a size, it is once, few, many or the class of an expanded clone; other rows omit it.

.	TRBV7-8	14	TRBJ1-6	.	CASSLAQSNSPLHF	TGTGCCAGCAGCTTGGCCCAGAGCAATTCACCCCTCCACTTT
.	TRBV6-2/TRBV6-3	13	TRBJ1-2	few	CASSYSDNYGYTF	TGTGCCAGCAGTTACTCGGACAACTATGGCTACACCTTC
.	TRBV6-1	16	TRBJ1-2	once	CASSESLGQTNYGYTF	TGTGCCAGCAGTGAAAGTTTGGGGCAGACCAACTATGGCTACACCTTC
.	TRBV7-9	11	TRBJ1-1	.	CASGGNTEAFF	TGTGCCAGCGGTGGGAACACTGAAGCTTTCTTT
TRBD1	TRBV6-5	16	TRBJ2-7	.	CASSYRVDRGSYEQYF	TGTGCCAGCAGTTACAGGGTGGACAGGGGGTCCTACGAGCAGTACTTC
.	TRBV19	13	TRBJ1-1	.	CASSIDPWKVAFF	TGTGCCAGTAGTATAGATCCCTGGAAAGTAGCTTTCTTT
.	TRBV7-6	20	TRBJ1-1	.	CASSELSQGAVPGMNTEAFF	TGTGCCAGCAGTGAGCTTAGCCAGGGTGCGGTCCCCGGGATGAACACTGAAGCTTTCTTT
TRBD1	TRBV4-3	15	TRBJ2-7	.	CASSPTTGGAGEQYF	TGCGCCAGCAGCCCTACGACAGGGGGCGCAGGAGAGCAGTACTTC
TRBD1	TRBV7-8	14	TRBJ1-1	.	CASRRQGLNTEAFF	TGTGCCAGCAGGAGACAGGGTTTGAACACTGAAGCTTTCTTT
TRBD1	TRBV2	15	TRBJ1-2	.	CASSEEGGGNYGYTF	TGTGCCAGCAGTGAAGAGGGAGGGGGCAACTATGGCTACACCTTC
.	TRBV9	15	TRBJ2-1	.	CASSVSGATRVEQFF	TGTGCCAGCAGCGTGTCAGGGGCCACGCGGGTGGAGCAGTTCTTC
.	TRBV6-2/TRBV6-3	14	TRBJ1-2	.	CASSSQDPNYGYTF	TGTGCCAGCAGTTCCCAAGATCCTAACTATGGCTACACCTTC
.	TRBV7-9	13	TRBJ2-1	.	CASSLGIRGEQFF	TGTGCCAGCAGCTTAGGAATCCGGGGTGAGCAGTTCTTC
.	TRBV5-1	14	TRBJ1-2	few	CASSYTGSQGGYTF	TGCGCCAGCAGCTATACGGGAAGCCAGGGGGGCTACACCTTC
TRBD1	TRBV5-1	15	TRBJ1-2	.	CTSSSSGDSPYGYTF	TGCACCAGCAGCTCGTCGGGGGACAGTCCCTATGGCTACACCTTC
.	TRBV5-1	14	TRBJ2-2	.	CASSSSAGYGELFF	TGCGCCAGCAGCTCATCGGCGGGGTACGGGGAGCTGTTTTTT
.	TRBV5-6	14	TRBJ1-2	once	CASNIGGGNYGYTF	TGTGCCAGCAACATTGGGGGAGGGAACTATGGCTACACCTTC
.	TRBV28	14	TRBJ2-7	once	CASKSGAGPYEQYF	TGTGCCAGCAAATCAGGCGCTGGCCCCTACGAGCAGTACTTC
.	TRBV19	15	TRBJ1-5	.	CASSKTDYSNQPQHF	TGTGCCAGTAGTAAAACAGACTATAGCAATCAGCCCCAGCATTTT
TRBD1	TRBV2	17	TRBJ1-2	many	CASSDLPDRAGVYGYTF	TGTGCCAGCAGTGATCTTCCCGACAGGGCTGGTGTCTATGGCTACACCTTC
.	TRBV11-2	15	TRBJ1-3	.	CASSLRGTSGNTIYF	TGTGCCAGCAGCTTACGGGGTACCTCTGGAAACACCATATATTTT
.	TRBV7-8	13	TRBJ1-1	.	CASSLHGKTEAFF	TGTGCCAGCAGCTTACACGGGAAAACTGAAGCTTTCTTT
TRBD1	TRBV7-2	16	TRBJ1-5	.	CASSWKGQAFNQPQHF	TGTGCCAGCAGCTGGAAGGGACAGGCGTTCAATCAGCCCCAGCATTTT
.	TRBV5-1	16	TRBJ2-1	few	CASRSRNDGAYNEQFF	TGCGCCAGCAGGTCGCGGAACGACGGGGCCTACAATGAGCAGTTCTTC
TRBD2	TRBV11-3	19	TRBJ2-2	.	CASSPYRLAGVVYTGELFF	TGTGCCAGCAGCCCATACCGACTAGCGGGGGTAGTTTATACCGGGGAGCTGTTTTTT
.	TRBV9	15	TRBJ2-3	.	CASTPAASRTDTQYF	TGTGCCAGCACCCCGGCGGCTAGCCGGACAGATACGCAGTATTTT
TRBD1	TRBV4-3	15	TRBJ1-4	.	CASSQEGDSNEKLFF	TGCGCCAGCAGCCAAGAAGGGGACAGTAATGAAAAACTGTTTTTT
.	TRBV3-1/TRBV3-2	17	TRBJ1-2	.	CASSQLSVWQAGEGYTF	TGTGCCAGCAGCCAATTGTCGGTTTGGCAAGCAGGGGAAGGCTACACCTTC
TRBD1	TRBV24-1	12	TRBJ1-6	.	CATSGSTGSLHF	TGTGCCACCAGTGGCTCGACAGGGTCCCTCCACTTT
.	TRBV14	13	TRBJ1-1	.	CASSLGRNTEAFF	TGTGCCAGCAGCCTGGGACGGAACACTGAAGCTTTCTTT
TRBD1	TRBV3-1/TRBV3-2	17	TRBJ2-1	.	CASSQPGVGQGRNEQFF	TGTGCCAGCAGCCAACCGGGTGTGGGACAGGGTAGGAATGAGCAGTTCTTC
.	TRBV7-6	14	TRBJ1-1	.	CASSLGTSNTEAFF	TGTGCCAGCAGCTTGGGGACCTCGAACACTGAAGCTTTCTTT
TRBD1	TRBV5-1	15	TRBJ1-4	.	CASSQSGTGQEKLFF	TGCGCCAGCAGCCAAAGTGGGACAGGGCAAGAAAAACTGTTTTTT
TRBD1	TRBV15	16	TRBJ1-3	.	CATSRGQGPRGNTIYF	TGTGCCACCAGCAGAGGACAGGGGCCTCGGGGAAACACCATATATTTT
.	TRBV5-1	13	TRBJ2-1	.	CASTRGASNEQFF	TGCGCCAGCACAAGGGGGGCTTCCAATGAGCAGTTCTTC
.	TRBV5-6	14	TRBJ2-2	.	CASNKNLGAGELFF	TGTGCCAGCAACAAAAACCTAGGGGCCGGGGAGCTGTTTTTT
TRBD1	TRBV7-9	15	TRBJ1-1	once	CASSGKKGAFSEAFF	TGTGCCAGCAGCGGAAAAAAGGGGGCCTTTTCTGAAGCTTTCTTT
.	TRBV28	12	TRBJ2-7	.	CASSLPAYEQYF	TGTGCCAGCAGCCTCCCCGCCTACGAGCAGTACTTC
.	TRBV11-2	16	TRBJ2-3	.	CASSLGANRGTDTQYF	TGTGCCAGCAGCTTAGGTGCTAACCGGGGCACAGATACGCAGTATTTT
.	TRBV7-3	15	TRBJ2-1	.	CASSQTRNVYNEQFF	TGTGCCAGCAGCCAAACTAGGAACGTATACAATGAGCAGTTCTTC
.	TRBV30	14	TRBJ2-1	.	CAWSLGSSYNEQFF	TGTGCCTGGAGTCTAGGGAGCTCCTACAATGAGCAGTTCTTC
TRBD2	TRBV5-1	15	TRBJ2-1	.	CASSDTSGSLNEQFF	TGCGCCAGCAGCGATACTAGCGGGAGTCTCAATGAGCAGTTCTTC
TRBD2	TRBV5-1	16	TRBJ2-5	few	CASSLGLAGGQETQYF	TGCGCCAGCAGCTTAGGACTAGCGGGGGGCCAAGAGACCCAGTACTTC
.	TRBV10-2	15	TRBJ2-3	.	CASSGSASSTDTQYF	TGCGCCAGCAGTGGGTCAGCGAGTAGCACAGATACGCAGTATTTT
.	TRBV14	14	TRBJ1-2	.	CASSQGAGSYGYTF	TGTGCCAGCAGCCAAGGAGCAGGGAGCTATGGCTACACCTTC
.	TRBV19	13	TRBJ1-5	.	CASSAGVNQPQHF	TGTGCCAGTAGCGCAGGCGTCAATCAGCCCCAGCATTTT
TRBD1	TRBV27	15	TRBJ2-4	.	CASSIDRGRQNIQYF	TGTGCCAGCAGTATCGACAGGGGTAGGCAAAACATTCAGTACTTC
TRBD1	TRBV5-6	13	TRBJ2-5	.	CASSSTGVETQYF	TGTGCCAGCAGCTCGACAGGGGTAGAGACCCAGTACTTC
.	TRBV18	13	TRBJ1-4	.	CASSYGGGEKLFF	TGTGCCAGCTCATATGGGGGTGGTGAAAAACTGTTTTTT
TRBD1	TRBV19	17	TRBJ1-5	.	CASSPGQGADGNQPQHF	TGTGCCAGTAGTCCGGGACAGGGGGCGGACGGCAATCAGCCCCAGCATTTT
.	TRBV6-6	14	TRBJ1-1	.	CASSYSAGNTEAFF	TGTGCCAGCAGTTACTCGGCGGGGAACACTGAAGCTTTCTTT
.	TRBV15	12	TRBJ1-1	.	CATSTGNTEAFF	TGTGCCACCAGTACGGGGAACACTGAAGCTTTCTTT
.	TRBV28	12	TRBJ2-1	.	CASSSVGNEQFF	TGTGCCAGCAGTTCTGTGGGCAATGAGCAGTTCTTC
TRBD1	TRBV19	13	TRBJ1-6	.	CARTGTGTSPLHF	TGTGCCAGAACCGGGACAGGGACCTCACCCCTCCACTTT
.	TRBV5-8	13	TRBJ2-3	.	CASSRDHTDTQYF	TGTGCCAGCAGCCGCGACCACACAGATACGCAGTATTTT
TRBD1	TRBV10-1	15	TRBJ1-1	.	CASSEPDREVTEAFF	TGCGCCAGCAGTGAGCCCGACAGGGAGGTGACTGAAGCTTTCTTT
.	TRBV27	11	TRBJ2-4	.	CATRRATIQYF	TGTGCCACCAGGAGGGCCACCATTCAGTACTTC